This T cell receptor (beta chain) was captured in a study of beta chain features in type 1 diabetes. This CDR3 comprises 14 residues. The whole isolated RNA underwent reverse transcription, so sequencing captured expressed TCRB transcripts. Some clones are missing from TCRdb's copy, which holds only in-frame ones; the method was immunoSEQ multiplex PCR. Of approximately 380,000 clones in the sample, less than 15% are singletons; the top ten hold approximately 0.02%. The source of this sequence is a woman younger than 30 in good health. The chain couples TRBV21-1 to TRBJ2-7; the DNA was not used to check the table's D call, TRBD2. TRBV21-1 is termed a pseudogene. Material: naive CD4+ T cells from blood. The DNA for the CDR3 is TGTGCCAGCAACCCCGGGACTAGCCAGAACGAGCAGTACTTC. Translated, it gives CASNPGTSQNEQYF.